Listed below are T cell receptor beta chains from one sample, sequenced in a study of neoadjuvant anti-PD-1 for oral cavity cancer. Here immunoSEQ multiplex PCR was the method, and the copy in TCRdb shows in-frame clones only, minus some. The sample holds 6,000 to 9,000 clones, about 67% seen once. The material was PBMCs, obtained after nivolumab (anti-PD-1) treatment. Receptors originate from a person between 40 and 80 years old with oral cavity squamous cell carcinoma. CDR3s include the opening cysteine and the closing phenylalanine or tryptophan. The D gene is left open where the match is weak. Clone sizes are given selectively: once, few, many, or a class where the clone is expanded.

J,V,size,D,CDR3,DNA
TRBJ1-1,TRBV9,.,.,CASSVGEGDEAFF,TGTGCCAGCAGCGTAGGTGAGGGGGATGAAGCTTTCTTT
TRBJ1-5,TRBV29-1,.,.,CSVTLTAIGNQPQHF,TGCAGCGTGACCCTGACAGCGATCGGCAATCAGCCCCAGCATTTT
TRBJ1-3,TRBV5-5,.,.,CASSFRDGNTIYF,TGTGCCAGCAGTTTCCGGGATGGAAACACCATATATTTT
TRBJ2-1,TRBV10-1,.,TRBD2,CASKASGDYNEQFF,TGCGCCAGCAAGGCTAGCGGGGATTACAATGAGCAGTTCTTC
TRBJ1-6,TRBV30,few,TRBD1,CAWSGSGQSGNSPLHF,TGTGCCTGGAGTGGTTCGGGACAGTCGGGGAATTCACCCCTCCACTTT
TRBJ1-4,TRBV4-3,.,.,CASSFDATNEKLFF,TGCGCCAGCAGCTTCGACGCAACTAATGAAAAACTGTTTTTT
TRBJ1-2,TRBV15,.,TRBD1,CATSRGGQGLVGDYGYTF,TGTGCCACCAGCAGAGGTGGACAGGGGTTGGTTGGCGACTATGGCTACACCTTC
TRBJ2-7,TRBV2,few,.,CASSEEQYEQYF,TGTGCCAGCAGTGAAGAGCAGTACGAGCAGTACTTC
TRBJ2-5,TRBV2,.,TRBD2,CASSEGVPSGGVGETQYF,TGTGCCAGCAGTGAAGGGGTTCCTAGCGGGGGGGTAGGAGAGACCCAGTACTTC
TRBJ1-5,TRBV7-9,.,.,CASSLETSNQHF,TGTGCCAGCAGCTTAGAGACTTCTAACCAGCATTTT
TRBJ1-1,TRBV7-6,.,.,CASSRDLQKVGTEAFF,TGTGCCAGCAGCCGGGACCTCCAAAAAGTCGGCACTGAAGCTTTCTTT
TRBJ2-2,TRBV6-1,few,TRBD1,CASSATGVAGELFF,TGTGCCAGCAGCGCTACAGGGGTGGCCGGGGAGCTGTTTTTT
TRBJ1-6,TRBV4-3,once,.,CASSLEYLYNSPLHF,TGCGCCAGCAGCCTGGAGTACCTCTATAATTCACCCCTCCACTTT
TRBJ1-6,TRBV2,few,TRBD1,CASSRDRNSPLHF,TGTGCCAGCAGTCGGGACAGGAATTCACCCCTCCACTTT
TRBJ2-1,TRBV25-1,.,.,CASTPSAGQSSYNEQFF,TGTGCCAGCACCCCCTCGGCAGGGCAGAGCTCCTACAATGAGCAGTTCTTC
TRBJ1-5,TRBV6-5,.,.,CASSYSGLNQPQHF,TGTGCCAGCAGTTACTCGGGCCTGAATCAGCCCCAGCATTTT
TRBJ1-5,TRBV2,.,TRBD1,CASSLGTGDNQPQHF,TGTGCCAGCAGTCTAGGGACAGGGGACAATCAGCCCCAGCATTTT
TRBJ2-7,TRBV4-1,once,TRBD1,CASSQEQGAYEQYF,TGCGCCAGCAGCCAAGAACAGGGGGCCTACGAGCAGTACTTC
TRBJ1-5,TRBV7-2,.,TRBD1,CASSYGTGGRQPQHF,TGTGCCAGCAGCTACGGGACAGGGGGTCGTCAGCCCCAGCATTTT
TRBJ2-3,TRBV7-9,.,TRBD1,CASSERQGSDTQYF,TGTGCCAGCAGCGAAAGACAGGGCTCAGATACGCAGTATTTT
TRBJ2-7,TRBV27,few,TRBD2,CASSLSGTSGVYEQYF,TGTGCCAGCAGTTTATCGGGGACTAGCGGAGTCTACGAGCAGTACTTC
TRBJ1-6,TRBV5-8,.,.,CASSLGSRVGSPLHF,TGTGCCAGCAGCTTAGGATCCAGGGTGGGTTCACCCCTCCACTTT
TRBJ2-7,TRBV20-1,once,.,CSARDSREQYF,TGCAGTGCTAGAGATTCCCGTGAGCAGTACTTC
TRBJ1-5,TRBV9,few,TRBD1,CASSAGTVGQPQHF,TGTGCCAGCAGCGCCGGGACAGTCGGTCAGCCCCAGCATTTT
TRBJ2-6,TRBV9,.,.,CASSGHSGANVLTF,TGTGCCAGCAGCGGACACTCTGGGGCCAACGTCCTGACTTTC
TRBJ1-4,TRBV2,.,.,CASSDTARPNEKLFF,TGTGCCAGCAGTGATACGGCGCGGCCTAATGAAAAACTGTTTTTT